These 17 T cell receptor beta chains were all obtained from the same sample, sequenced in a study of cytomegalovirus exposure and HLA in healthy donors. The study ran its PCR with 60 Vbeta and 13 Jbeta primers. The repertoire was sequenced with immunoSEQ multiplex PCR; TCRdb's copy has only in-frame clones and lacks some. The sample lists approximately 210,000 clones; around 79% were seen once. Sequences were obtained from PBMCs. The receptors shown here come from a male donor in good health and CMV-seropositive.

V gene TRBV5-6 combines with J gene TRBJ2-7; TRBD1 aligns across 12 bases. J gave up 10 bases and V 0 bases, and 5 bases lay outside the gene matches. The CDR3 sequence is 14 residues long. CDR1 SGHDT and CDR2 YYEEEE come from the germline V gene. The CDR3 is CASSLAGTGGEQYF. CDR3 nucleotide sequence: TGTGCCAGCAGCTTGGCTGGGACAGGGGGCGAACAGTACTTC. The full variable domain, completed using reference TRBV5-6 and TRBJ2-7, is DAGVTQSPTHLIKTRGQQVTLRCSPKSGHDTVSWYQQALGQGPQFIFQYYEEEERQRGNFPDRFSGHQFPNYSSELNVNALLLGDSALYLCASSLAGTGGEQYFGPGTRLTVT.

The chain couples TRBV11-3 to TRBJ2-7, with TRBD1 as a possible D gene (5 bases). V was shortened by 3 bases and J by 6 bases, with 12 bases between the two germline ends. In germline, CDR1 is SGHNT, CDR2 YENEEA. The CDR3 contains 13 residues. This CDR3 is CASSLQGRGEQYF. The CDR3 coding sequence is TGTGCCAGCAGCTTGCAGGGAAGGGGCGAGCAGTACTTC. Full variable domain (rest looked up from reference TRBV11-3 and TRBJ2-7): EAGVVQSPRYKIIEKKQPVAFWCNPISGHNTLYWYLQNLGQGPELLIRYENEEAVDDSQLPKDRFSAERLKGVDSTLKIQPAELGDSAVYLCASSLQGRGEQYFGPGTRLTVT.

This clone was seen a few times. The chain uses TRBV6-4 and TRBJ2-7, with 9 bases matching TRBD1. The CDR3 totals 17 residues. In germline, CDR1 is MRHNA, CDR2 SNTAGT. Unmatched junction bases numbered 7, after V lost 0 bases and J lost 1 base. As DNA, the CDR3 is TGTGCCAGCAGTGACTCAAAGGACAGGGGATGGTCCTACGAGCAGTACTTC. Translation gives CASSDSKDRGWSYEQYF.

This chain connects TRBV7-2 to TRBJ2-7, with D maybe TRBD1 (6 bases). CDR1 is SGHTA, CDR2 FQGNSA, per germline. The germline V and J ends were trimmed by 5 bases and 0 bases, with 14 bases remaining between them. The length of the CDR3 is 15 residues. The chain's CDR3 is CASSGTTGPSYEQYF. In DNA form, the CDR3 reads TGTGCCAGCAGCGGAACCACAGGGCCCTCCTACGAGCAGTACTTC.

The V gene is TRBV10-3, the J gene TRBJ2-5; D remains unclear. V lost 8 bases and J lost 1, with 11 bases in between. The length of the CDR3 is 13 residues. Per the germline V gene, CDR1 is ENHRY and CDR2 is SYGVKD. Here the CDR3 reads CAIRAGVQETQYF. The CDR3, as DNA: TGTGCCATCCGAGCAGGCGTCCAAGAGACCCAGTACTTC.

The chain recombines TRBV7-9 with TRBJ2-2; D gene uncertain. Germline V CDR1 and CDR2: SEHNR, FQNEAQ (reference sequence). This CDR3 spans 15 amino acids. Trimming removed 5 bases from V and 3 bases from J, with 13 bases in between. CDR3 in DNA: TGTGCCAGCAGCCCCCTCACACCGTACACCGGGGAGCTGTTTTTT. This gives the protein CASSPLTPYTGELFF.

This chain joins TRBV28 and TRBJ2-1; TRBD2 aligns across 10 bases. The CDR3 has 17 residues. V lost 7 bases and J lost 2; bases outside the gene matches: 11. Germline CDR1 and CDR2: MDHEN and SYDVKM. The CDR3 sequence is CASIKKRGGHTYNEQFF. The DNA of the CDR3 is TGTGCCAGCATTAAAAAGCGGGGGGGACATACCTACAATGAGCAGTTCTTC.

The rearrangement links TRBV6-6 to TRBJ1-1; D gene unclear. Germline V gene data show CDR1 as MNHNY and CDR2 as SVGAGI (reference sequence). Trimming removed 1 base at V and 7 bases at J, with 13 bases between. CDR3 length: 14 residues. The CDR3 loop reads CASSYFGGLSEAFF. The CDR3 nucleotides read TGTGCCAGCAGTTACTTCGGCGGCTTGAGTGAAGCTTTCTTT.

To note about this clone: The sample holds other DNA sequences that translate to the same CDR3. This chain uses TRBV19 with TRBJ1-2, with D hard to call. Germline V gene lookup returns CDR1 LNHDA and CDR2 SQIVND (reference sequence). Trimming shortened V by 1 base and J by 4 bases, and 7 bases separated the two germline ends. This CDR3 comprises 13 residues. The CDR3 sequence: CASSIGAGYGYTF. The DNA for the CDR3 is TGTGCCAGTAGTATAGGGGCGGGCTATGGCTACACCTTC.

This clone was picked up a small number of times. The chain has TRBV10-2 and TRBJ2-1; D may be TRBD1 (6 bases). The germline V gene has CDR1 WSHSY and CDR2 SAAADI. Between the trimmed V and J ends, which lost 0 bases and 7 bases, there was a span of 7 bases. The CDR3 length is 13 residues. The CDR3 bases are TGCGCCAGCAGTGAGTCGAGGGGGAATGAGCAGTTCTTC. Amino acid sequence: CASSESRGNEQFF.

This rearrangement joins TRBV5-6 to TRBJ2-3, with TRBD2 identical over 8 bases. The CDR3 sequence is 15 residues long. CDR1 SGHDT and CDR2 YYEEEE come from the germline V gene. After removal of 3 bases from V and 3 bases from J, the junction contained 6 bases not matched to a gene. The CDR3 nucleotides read TGTGCCAGCAGCTACGGGCGGGAGGAAACAGATACGCAGTATTTT. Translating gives CASSYGREETDTQYF.

The CDR3 sequence is CASSHGWELFF. The CDR3 DNA is TGTGCCAGCAGCCACGGTTGGGAGCTGTTTTTT. The V and J genes are TRBV9 and TRBJ2-2; D uncertain. The CDR3 extends over 11 amino acids. The germline V gene encodes CDR1 SGDLS and CDR2 YYNGEE. The ends were cut back, 4 bases at V and 9 bases at J, with 7 bases in the middle.

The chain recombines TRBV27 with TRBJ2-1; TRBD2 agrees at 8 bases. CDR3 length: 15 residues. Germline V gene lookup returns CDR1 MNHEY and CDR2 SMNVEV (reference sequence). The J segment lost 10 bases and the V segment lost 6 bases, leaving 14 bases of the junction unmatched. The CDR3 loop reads CASRPGSGGFREQFF. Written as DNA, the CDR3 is TGTGCCAGCAGACCTGGGAGCGGGGGTTTTAGGGAGCAGTTCTTC.

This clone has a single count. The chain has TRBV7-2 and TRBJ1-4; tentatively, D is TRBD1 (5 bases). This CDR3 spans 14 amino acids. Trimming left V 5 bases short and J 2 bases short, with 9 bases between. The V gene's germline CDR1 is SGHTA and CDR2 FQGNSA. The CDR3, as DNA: TGTGCCAGCAGCCCTCAGGGTACTAATGAAAAACTGTTTTTT. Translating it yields CASSPQGTNEKLFF.

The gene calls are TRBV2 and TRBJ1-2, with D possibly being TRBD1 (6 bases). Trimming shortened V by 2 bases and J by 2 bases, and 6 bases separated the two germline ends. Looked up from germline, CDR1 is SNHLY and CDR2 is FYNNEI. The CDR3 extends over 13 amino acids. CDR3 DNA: TGTGCCAGCAGTGAACAGGGGAACTATGGCTACACCTTC. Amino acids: CASSEQGNYGYTF.

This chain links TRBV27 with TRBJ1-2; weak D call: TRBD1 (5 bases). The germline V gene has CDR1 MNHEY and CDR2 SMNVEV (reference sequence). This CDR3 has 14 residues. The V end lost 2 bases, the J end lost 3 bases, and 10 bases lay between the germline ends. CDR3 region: CASSLGATDYGYTF. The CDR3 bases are TGTGCCAGCAGTTTAGGGGCTACGGACTATGGCTACACCTTC.

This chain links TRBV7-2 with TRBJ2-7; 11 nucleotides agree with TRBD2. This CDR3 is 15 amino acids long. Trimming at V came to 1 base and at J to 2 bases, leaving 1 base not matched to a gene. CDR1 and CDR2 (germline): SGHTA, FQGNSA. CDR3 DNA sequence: TGTGCCAGCAGCTTAGAACTAGCGGGGGCCTACGAGCAGTACTTC. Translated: CASSLELAGAYEQYF.